This TCR beta chain was retrieved from a study of siplizumab effects on memory and regulatory T cells. Points from the study as a whole: Just a small share of alloreactive clones was traced back to unstimulated subsets. Treg origin accounted for an average of 68.8% of mappable alloreactive CD4+ clones with siplizumab and roughly 26% in controls. Roughly 80-97% of proliferating CD4+ or CD8+ clones defied assignment to a naive or memory phenotype. Alloreactive sequences traceable to unstimulated CD4+ memory cells were significantly reduced by siplizumab.

Per the germline V gene, CDR1 is SNHLY and CDR2 is FYNNEI. This CDR3 comprises 15 residues. V lost 3 bases and J lost 2, with 11 bases in between. Here immunoSEQ multiplex PCR was the method, and the copy in TCRdb shows in-frame clones only, minus some. The profile covers about 100,000 clones, with over 90% appearing a single time and roughly 1.3% taken by the ten largest. A word on this clone: No antigen is known for it.

The chain recombines TRBV2 with TRBJ1-5; no firm D call. The specimen sequenced was non-Treg CD4+ T cells sorted from blood. The TCR was taken from a human donor in good health. CDR3 in amino acids: CASSEEKGRNQPQHF. In DNA form, the CDR3 reads TGTGCCAGCAGTGAGGAGAAGGGCCGCAATCAGCCCCAGCATTTT.